The 26 T cell receptor beta chains below were found in one sample sequenced in a study of blood T cell repertoires in COVID-19. Measured with immunoSEQ multiplex PCR; TCRdb has only the in-frame clones, and not every one. Of about 490,000 clones listed, approximately 85% are singletons. Sequencing was done on a sample of peripheral blood. The receptors derive from a human donor in a cohort sampled during active COVID-19.

The chain carries TRBV7-3 and TRBJ2-3, with a possible D match to TRBD1 (5 bases). The CDR3 loop spans 15 amino acids. V gave up 2 bases and J gave up 2 bases, with 11 bases separating them. Germline CDR1 and CDR2: SGHTA and FQGTGA. DNA for the CDR3: TGTGCCAGCAGCTTAGGTGGGGCGAACACAGATACGCAGTATTTT. Translating it yields CASSLGGANTDTQYF.

This clone appeared once. The rearrangement uses TRBV6-5 and TRBJ1-2, with D perhaps matching TRBD1 (6 bases). Germline V lookup: CDR1 MNHEY, CDR2 SVGAGI. Trimming took 11 bases from V and 8 from J, leaving 21 bases between them. This CDR3 region has 13 residues. CDR3 amino acids: CARRQGGSGGYTF. Written as DNA, the CDR3 is TGTGCCCGACGACAAGGGGGATCGGGGGGCTACACCTTC.

This rearrangement joins TRBV2 to TRBJ2-5; 12 nucleotides align to TRBD1. The CDR3 sequence is 14 residues long. Looked up from germline, CDR1 is SNHLY and CDR2 is FYNNEI. Trimming cost V 11 bases and J 4 bases; bases outside gene matches: 8. CDR3 sequence reads: CASGGTGGGETQYF. The CDR3 DNA reads TGTGCCTCAGGGGGGACAGGGGGCGGAGAGACCCAGTACTTC. Full variable domain (outside the CDR3, taken from reference TRBV2 and TRBJ2-5): EPEVTQTPSHQVTQMGQEVILRCVPISNHLYFYWYRQILGQKVEFLVSFYNNEISEKSEIFDDQFSVERPDGSNFTLKIRSTKLEDSAMYFCASGGTGGGETQYFGPGTRLLVL.

This clone was counted a single time. This rearrangement joins TRBV27 to TRBJ1-2; 7 nucleotides agree with TRBD1. Germline V CDR1 and CDR2: MNHEY, SMNVEV (reference sequence). V was pared by 6 bases and J by 8 bases, with 12 bases of the junction left unmatched. This CDR3 comprises 14 residues. CDR3 DNA sequence: TGTGCCAGCAGACGAGGGGGCGAGTCAGGGGGCTACACCTTC. This sequence encodes CASRRGGESGGYTF.

This chain connects TRBV12-3 or TRBV12-4 to TRBJ1-1; D not certain. The CDR3 totals 11 residues. Trimming took 4 bases from V and 10 from J, leaving 10 bases between them. The CDR3 bases are TGTGCCAGCAGTTCAGCTCTCGGAGCTTTCTTT. Translation: CASSSALGAFF.

This clone has only a few counts. Here the CDR3 DNA reads TGTGCCAGCTCAACAGGAGGGACAGATACGCAGTATTTT. Its protein product is CASSTGGTDTQYF. The V call is TRBV3-1 (or the pseudogene TRBV3-2), the J call TRBJ2-3, with D possibly matching TRBD2 (6 bases). Per the germline V gene, CDR1 is LGHDT and CDR2 is YNNKEL (reference sequence). V lost 8 bases, J lost 3 bases, and 12 bases lay in between. This CDR3 spans 13 amino acids.

The CDR3 spells CASSPTGLTTENTIYF. CDR3 nucleotides: TGTGCCAGCAGCCCGACTGGACTAACTACAGAGAACACCATATATTTT. This chain links TRBV28 with TRBJ1-3; no clear D. Deletions cut 6 bases from V and 7 bases from J, with 22 bases between. CDR1 and CDR2 (germline): MDHEN, SYDVKM. The CDR3 has 16 amino acids.

The V and J genes are TRBV12-5 and TRBJ2-5, with D perhaps TRBD1 (6 bases). Looked up from germline, CDR1 is LGHNT and CDR2 is FRNRAP. V was pared by 5 bases and J by 5 bases, with 15 bases between. The CDR3 has 14 amino acids. The CDR3 spells CASGKDSPIETQYF. The CDR3 nucleotides read TGTGCTAGTGGTAAGGACAGCCCAATCGAGACCCAGTACTTC.

This clone was detected only once. This chain connects TRBV15 to TRBJ1-2; 8 nucleotides agree with TRBD1. This CDR3 region has 12 residues. After removal of 4 bases from V and 8 bases from J, the junction contained 3 bases not matched to a gene. Looked up from germline, CDR1 is LNHNV and CDR2 is YYDKDF (reference sequence). The CDR3 bases are TGTGCCACCAGCACAGACAGGGGCGGCTACACCTTC. Translated: CATSTDRGGYTF.

This clone was detected a few times. The sample has other DNA sequences that encode this CDR3 too. V gene TRBV5-4 combines with J gene TRBJ2-1; possibly TRBD1 for D (6 bases). The germline V gene encodes CDR1 SGHNT and CDR2 YYREEE (reference sequence). V was trimmed by 2 bases and J by 1 base, leaving 10 bases between them. The CDR3 is 15 amino acids. The CDR3 spells CASSLSTGSYNEQFF. CDR3 in DNA: TGTGCCAGCAGCTTAAGCACAGGGTCCTACAATGAGCAGTTCTTC.

The J gene is TRBJ1-1, the V gene TRBV6-2 or TRBV6-3; TRBD1 might be the D (6 bases). Deletions cut 4 bases from V and 4 bases from J, with 10 bases between. The length of the CDR3 is 13 residues. Germline CDR1 MNHEY, CDR2 SVGEGT. CDR3: CASSSLRGTEAFF. CDR3 nucleotides: TGTGCCAGCAGTTCGCTCAGGGGCACTGAAGCTTTCTTT.

This clone showed up just a few times. The DNA for the CDR3 is TGCGCCAGCAGCCCCCGAGCGGGGGCAGATACGCAGTATTTT. This encodes CASSPRAGADTQYF. J is TRBJ2-3 and V is TRBV4-1; 8 bases are a match to TRBD2. The V gene end was trimmed by 4 bases and the J gene end by 4 bases; junction bases not matched to a gene: 4. The germline CDR1 and CDR2 sequences are MGHRA and YSYEKL. There are 14 residues in the CDR3.

The V gene is TRBV5-4, the J gene TRBJ1-1; TRBD1 matches at 8 bases. The CDR3 contains 16 residues. Germline CDR1 reads SGHNT; CDR2 reads YYREEE (reference sequence). V was pared by 4 bases and J by 6 bases, with 14 bases of the junction left unmatched. CDR3 region: CASSPTTGARGAEAFF. The DNA of the CDR3 is TGTGCCAGCAGCCCTACGACAGGGGCAAGGGGAGCTGAAGCTTTCTTT.

V is TRBV27 and J is TRBJ1-5; tentatively, D is TRBD1 (5 bases). Trimming removed 6 bases at V and 5 bases at J, with 14 bases between. This CDR3 is built from 14 residues. CDR1 MNHEY and CDR2 SMNVEV come from the germline V gene (reference sequence). The CDR3 nucleotides read TGTGCCAGCAGGTCTAGGCAGGGCGATCAGCCCCAGCATTTT. Translating it yields CASRSRQGDQPQHF.

The genes are TRBV4-3 and TRBJ2-1; TRBD2 agrees at 10 bases. The CDR3 spans 15 residues. Germline V CDR1 and CDR2: LGHNA, YSLEER. J was trimmed by 8 bases and V by 0 bases; bases with no gene match: 4. DNA for the CDR3: TGCGCCAGCAGCCAAGACAGCGGGAGGGAGGATGAGCAGTTCTTC. Translated: CASSQDSGREDEQFF.

Note on this clone: The junction departs from the called germline gene at one end, perhaps through a read error. This chain uses TRBV7-9 with TRBJ1-2; 7 positions agree with TRBD1. The CDR3 length is 14 residues. Germline V lookup: CDR1 SEHNR, CDR2 FQNEAQ (reference sequence). DNA of the CDR3: TGTGCCATCAGCCAGCAGGGGGGAGAGTATGGCTACACCTTC. It specifies CAISQQGGEYGYTF.

The V call is TRBV30, the J call TRBJ1-5; 9 positions match TRBD1. The trim removed 7 bases at V and 2 bases at J, leaving 9 bases unmatched. The CDR3 sequence is 15 residues long. Germline V gives CDR1 GTSNPN, CDR2 SVGIG (reference sequence). CDR3 DNA sequence: TGTGCCTCCCAGGGACAGGGTTCGGGCAATCAGCCCCAGCATTTT. It yields the protein CASQGQGSGNQPQHF.

The chain recombines TRBV29-1 with TRBJ1-1, with 9 bases aligning to TRBD1. The CDR3 totals 13 residues. The germline V gene has CDR1 SQVTM and CDR2 ANQGSEA. The junction had 9 bases not matched to a gene; V was cut back by 7 bases and J by 6 bases. Here the CDR3 DNA reads TGCAGCGCCAAACAGGGGGCAACTCCTGAAGCTTTCTTT. Translation gives CSAKQGATPEAFF.

This rearrangement joins TRBV3-1 (or the pseudogene TRBV3-2) to TRBJ1-2; 7 positions match TRBD1. CDR3 length equals 14 residues. Germline V CDR1 and CDR2: LGHDT, YNNKEL (reference sequence). V dropped 3 bases and J dropped 8; count of bases not matched to a gene: 9. The DNA of the CDR3 is TGTGCCAGCAGCCATGGAGAGGGGGCCCGGGGCTACACCTTC. Its protein product is CASSHGEGARGYTF.

This chain connects TRBV6-6 to TRBJ1-4, with D uncertain. Germline CDR1 is MNHNY and CDR2 is SVGAGI (reference sequence). CDR3 size: 12 residues. V lost 10 bases and J 4 bases, leaving 10 bases between the germline ends. The chain's CDR3 is CATSQINEKLFF. CDR3 DNA: TGTGCCACCTCGCAGATTAATGAAAAACTGTTTTTT.

This chain connects TRBV3-1 (or the pseudogene TRBV3-2) to TRBJ2-1, with 7 bases matching TRBD2. Germline V gene data show CDR1 as LGHDT and CDR2 as YNNKEL (reference sequence). V trimming: 2 bases; J trimming: 6 bases; junction bases outside the gene matches: 4. The CDR3 spans 14 residues. DNA for the CDR3: TGTGCCAGCAGCCAACCAGAGCGGGGCAATGAGCAGTTCTTC. Its protein is CASSQPERGNEQFF.

This clone came up once. The gene calls are TRBV7-3 and TRBJ2-1, with 11 positions matching TRBD1. CDR3 length equals 15 residues. V was clipped by 5 bases and J by 8 bases; unmatched bases: 8. CDR1 and CDR2 (germline): SGHTA, FQGTGA. The CDR3: CASSLGQGAVDEQFF. CDR3 DNA: TGTGCCAGCAGCCTAGGACAGGGGGCTGTGGATGAGCAGTTCTTC.

CDR3 loop: CASSELTDTQYF. The CDR3 nucleotides are TGTGCCAGCTCCGAACTGACAGATACGCAGTATTTT. This chain uses TRBV7-9 with TRBJ2-3; D gene uncertain. With 8 bases removed from V and 3 bases from J, the gap between germline ends came to 9 bases. This CDR3 has 12 amino acids. Germline CDR1 and CDR2: SEHNR and FQNEAQ (reference sequence).

This clone was recorded only once. The chain has TRBV2 and TRBJ1-6, with D tentatively TRBD1 (5 bases). This CDR3 has 16 residues. The germline gives CDR1 SNHLY, CDR2 FYNNEI. Between the trimmed V and J ends, which lost 4 bases and 0 bases, there was a span of 10 bases. CDR3 protein: CASSGGLTSYNSPLHF. In DNA, the CDR3 is TGTGCCAGCAGTGGGGGCCTAACCTCCTATAATTCACCCCTCCACTTT. The full variable domain, its missing parts supplied by reference TRBV2 and TRBJ1-6, is EPEVTQTPSHQVTQMGQEVILRCVPISNHLYFYWYRQILGQKVEFLVSFYNNEISEKSEIFDDQFSVERPDGSNFTLKIRSTKLEDSAMYFCASSGGLTSYNSPLHFGNGTRLTVT.

As regards this clone: The same CDR3 also results from other DNA sequences found in this sample. The chain recombines TRBV7-9 with TRBJ1-2; 9 bases fit TRBD1. Trimming cost V 1 base and J 6 bases; bases outside gene matches: 3. The CDR3 is 14 residues long. The germline CDR1 and CDR2 sequences are SEHNR and FQNEAQ (reference sequence). The DNA for the CDR3 is TGTGCCAGCAGCTTAGGGGGACAGGGTGATGGCTACACCTTC. Amino acids: CASSLGGQGDGYTF.

The rearrangement joins TRBV10-3 to TRBJ1-1; perhaps TRBD1 as D (5 bases). CDR3 length equals 14 residues. Trimming pared 6 bases from V and 1 base from J, leaving 12 bases between. Germline-derived CDR1 and CDR2 are ENHRY and SYGVKD. The CDR3 spells CAIRETARNTEAFF. CDR3 sequence (DNA): TGTGCCATCAGAGAGACAGCAAGGAACACTGAAGCTTTCTTT.